This record covers a single T cell receptor beta chain. Its target is not known. This entry comes from a study of cytomegalovirus exposure and HLA in healthy donors. Broader study findings: A later analysis, which compared TCR beta chains of equal frequency, found the HLA-associated ones more clonally expanded.

The study ran its PCR with 60 Vbeta and 13 Jbeta primers. Profiling relied on immunoSEQ multiplex PCR, and the TCRdb table lists in-frame clones only, not all of them. The sample is made up of just over 150,000 clones, and the top ten hold roughly 1.9% of it. Per the germline V gene, CDR1 is LNHDA and CDR2 is SQIVND (reference sequence). CDR3 length: 15 amino acids. V dropped 2 bases and J dropped 0 bases, with 8 bases sitting between them. The sequenced material came from PBMCs. The chain has TRBV19 and TRBJ1-5; D ambiguous. This clonotype originated in a man aged 30 to 39 in good health and CMV-seronegative. DNA of the CDR3: TGTGCCAGTAGTATATTCGGGGATAGCAATCAGCCCCAGCATTTT. Protein: CASSIFGDSNQPQHF.